These 3 T cell receptor beta chains were all obtained from the same sample, sequenced in a study of blood T cell repertoires in COVID-19 (dated by TCRdb to the early 2020s). Libraries were built with the immunoSEQ multiplex PCR assay. Entries here come from immuneACCESS through TCRdb and include only in-frame sequences with V and J called. Some clones fail to appear in such tables; in the studies checked, an unresolved V gene covers under half of the shortfall, and the cause of the remainder is unknown. The sample has about 91,000 clones on record, 87% of them singletons. The ten largest clonotypes hold 3.5% to 5.5% of the sample. The sequencing sample was made of peripheral blood. The receptors stem from a man aged 65 to 79 with acute or convalescent COVID-19.

This chain uses TRBV19 with TRBJ1-1; 8 bases are shared with TRBD1. From germline, CDR1 is LNHDA and CDR2 SQIVND (reference sequence). The V gene end was trimmed by 6 bases and the J gene end by 3 bases; junction bases not matched to a gene: 9. CDR3 length equals 15 residues. Here the CDR3 reads CASSRDRRSYTEAFF. CDR3 DNA sequence: TGTGCCAGTAGCCGGGACAGGAGATCGTACACTGAAGCTTTCTTT.

The chain combines TRBV5-1 with TRBJ1-2, with no clear D. V gave up 4 bases and J gave up 2 bases, with 12 bases separating them. The CDR3 has 14 amino acids. Per the germline V gene, CDR1 is SGHRS and CDR2 is YFSETQ. This CDR3 reads CASSPRENNYGYTF. CDR3 bases: TGCGCCAGCAGCCCCCGTGAGAACAACTATGGCTACACCTTC. Using reference TRBV5-1 and TRBJ1-2 for the parts outside the CDR3, the full variable domain is KAGVTQTPRYLIKTRGQQVTLSCSPISGHRSVSWYQQTPGQGLQFLFEYFSETQRNKGNFPGRFSGRQFSNSRSEMNVSTLELGDSALYLCASSPRENNYGYTFGSGTRLTVV.

The chain is built from TRBV27 and TRBJ1-5; tentatively, D is TRBD1 (5 bases). The CDR3 has 15 amino acids. Germline loops: CDR1 MNHEY, CDR2 SMNVEV (reference sequence). V lost 6 bases and J 0 bases, leaving 12 bases between the germline ends. Here the CDR3 reads CASRKDSDSNQPQHF. The CDR3 bases are TGTGCCAGCAGGAAAGACAGCGATAGCAATCAGCCCCAGCATTTT.